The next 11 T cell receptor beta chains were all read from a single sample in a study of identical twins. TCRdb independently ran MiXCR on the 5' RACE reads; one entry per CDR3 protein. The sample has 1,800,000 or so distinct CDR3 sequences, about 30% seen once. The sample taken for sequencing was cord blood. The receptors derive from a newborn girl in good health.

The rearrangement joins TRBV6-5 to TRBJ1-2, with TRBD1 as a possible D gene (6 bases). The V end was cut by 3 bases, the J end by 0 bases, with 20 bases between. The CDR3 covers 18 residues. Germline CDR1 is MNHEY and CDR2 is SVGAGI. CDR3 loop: CASSYWGAVDSSNYGYTF. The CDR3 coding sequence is TGTGCCAGCAGTTATTGGGGGGCGGTAGACAGTTCTAACTATGGCTACACCTTC.

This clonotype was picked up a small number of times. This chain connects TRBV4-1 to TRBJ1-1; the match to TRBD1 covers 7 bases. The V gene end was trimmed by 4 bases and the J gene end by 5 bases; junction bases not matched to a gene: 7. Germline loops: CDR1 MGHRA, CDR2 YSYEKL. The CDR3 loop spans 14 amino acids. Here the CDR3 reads CASSRLQGMTEAFF. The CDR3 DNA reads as TGCGCCAGCAGCCGGTTACAGGGGATGACTGAAGCTTTCTTT.

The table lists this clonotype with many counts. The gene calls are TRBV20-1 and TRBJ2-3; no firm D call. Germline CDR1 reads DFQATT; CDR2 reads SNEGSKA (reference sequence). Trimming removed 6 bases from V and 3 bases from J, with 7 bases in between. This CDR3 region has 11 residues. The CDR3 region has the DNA TGCAGTGCCTTACGGACAGATACGCAGTATTTT. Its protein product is CSALRTDTQYF.

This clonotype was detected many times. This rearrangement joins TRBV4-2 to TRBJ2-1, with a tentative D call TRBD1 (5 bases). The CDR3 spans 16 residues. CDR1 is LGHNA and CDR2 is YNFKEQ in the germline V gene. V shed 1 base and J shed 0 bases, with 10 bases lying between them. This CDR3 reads CASSQVGESSYNEQFF. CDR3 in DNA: TGTGCCAGCAGCCAAGTAGGGGAAAGCTCCTACAATGAGCAGTTCTTC.

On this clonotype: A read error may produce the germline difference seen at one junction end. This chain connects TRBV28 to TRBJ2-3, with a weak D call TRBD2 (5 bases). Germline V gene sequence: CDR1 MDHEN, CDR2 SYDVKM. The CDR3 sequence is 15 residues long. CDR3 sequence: CARSTTGRGTDTQYF. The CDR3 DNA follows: TGTGCCCGCAGCACTACCGGGCGGGGCACAGATACGCAGTATTTT. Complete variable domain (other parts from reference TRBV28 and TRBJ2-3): DVKVTQSSRYLVKRTGEKVFLECVQDMDHENMFWYRQDPGLGLRLIYFSYDVKMKEKGDIPEGYSVSREKKERFSLILESASTNQTSMYLCARSTTGRGTDTQYFGPGTRLTVL.

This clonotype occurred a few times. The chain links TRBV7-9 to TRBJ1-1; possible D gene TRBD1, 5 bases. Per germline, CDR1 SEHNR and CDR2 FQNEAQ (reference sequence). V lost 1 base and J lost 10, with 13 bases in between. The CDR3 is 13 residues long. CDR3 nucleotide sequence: TGTGCCAGCAGCTTAGAGGCAGGGATCAGAGCTTTCTTT. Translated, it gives CASSLEAGIRAFF.

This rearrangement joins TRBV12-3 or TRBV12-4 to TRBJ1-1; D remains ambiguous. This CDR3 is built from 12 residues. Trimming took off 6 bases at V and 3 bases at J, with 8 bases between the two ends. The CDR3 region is CASSAPYTEAFF. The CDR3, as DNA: TGTGCCAGCAGCGCCCCTTACACTGAAGCTTTCTTT.

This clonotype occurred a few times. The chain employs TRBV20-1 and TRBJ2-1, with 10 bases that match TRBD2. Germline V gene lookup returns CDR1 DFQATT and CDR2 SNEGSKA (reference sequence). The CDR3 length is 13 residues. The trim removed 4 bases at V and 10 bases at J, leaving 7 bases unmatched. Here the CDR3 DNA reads TGCAGTGCTAAAACTAGCGGGGCCTTGGAGCAGTTCTTC. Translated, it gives CSAKTSGALEQFF.

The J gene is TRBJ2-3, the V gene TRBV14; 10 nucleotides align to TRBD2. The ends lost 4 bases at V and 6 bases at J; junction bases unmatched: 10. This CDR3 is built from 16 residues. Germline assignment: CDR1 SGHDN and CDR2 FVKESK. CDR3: CASSPSGSEPWDTQYF. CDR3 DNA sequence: TGTGCCAGCAGCCCTAGCGGGAGCGAACCTTGGGATACGCAGTATTTT.

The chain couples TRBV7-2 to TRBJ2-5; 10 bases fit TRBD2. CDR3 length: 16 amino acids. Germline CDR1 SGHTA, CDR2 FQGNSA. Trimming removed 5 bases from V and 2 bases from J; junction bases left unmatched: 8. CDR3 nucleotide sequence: TGTGCCAGCAGCGTGCAACCGGGACTAGCGCAAGAGACCCAGTACTTC. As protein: CASSVQPGLAQETQYF.

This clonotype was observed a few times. This CDR3 is CASSLVTLGSLEQFF. The CDR3 DNA follows: TGCGCCAGCAGCTTGGTTACACTGGGCTCTTTGGAGCAGTTCTTC. V gene TRBV5-1 combines with J gene TRBJ2-1; D is uncertain. Trimming cost V 0 bases and J 10 bases, with 17 bases left between them. The CDR3 has 15 residues. CDR1 SGHRS and CDR2 YFSETQ come from the germline V gene.